This T cell receptor (beta chain) was found in a study of blood T cell repertoires in COVID-19. Turning to the study itself: The United States, Italy and Spain were the sources of the acute and convalescent COVID-19 samples. PBMCs, B-cell-depleted T cells, or T cells provided the cDNA or gDNA that made up the material.

As handled by the study authors: Estimation of nucleated cell counts relied on the amplification of reference gene primers. Sequencing used immunoSEQ multiplex PCR; TCRdb keeps in-frame clones, though not all of them. Clone size and V and J calls were adopted from that table, with D and trimming inferred from the DNA. Among under 80,000 clones listed, about 90% were seen once. Per the germline V gene, CDR1 is SEHNR and CDR2 is FQNEAQ (reference sequence). Trimming cost V 2 bases and J 0 bases, with 11 bases left between them. The CDR3 length is 16 residues. The rearrangement uses TRBV7-9 and TRBJ2-1; D perhaps matches TRBD2 (6 bases). The TCR sequence derives from an elderly woman with active COVID-19. The specimen was peripheral blood. CDR3 loop: CASSLPSANSYNEQFF. CDR3 bases: TGTGCCAGCAGCTTACCTAGCGCAAACTCCTACAATGAGCAGTTCTTC.